Listed below are T cell receptor beta chains from one sample, sequenced in a study of blood T cell repertoires in COVID-19. Data came from immunoSEQ multiplex PCR; TCRdb stores just in-frame clones and leaves some out. The sample includes 140,000 to 150,000 clones, less than 90% seen only once; the top ten take roughly 34%. Sequencing was performed on peripheral blood. The receptors here all came from a human donor in a cohort sampled during active COVID-19. Both conserved end residues are part of each CDR3. The order of the fields is D gene, V gene, J gene, CDR3 protein. A D gene is named only where the DNA matches it firmly.

D: NA
V: TRBV6-5
J: TRBJ1-3
CDR3: CASREPGNTIYF

D: TRBD1
V: TRBV5-1
J: TRBJ2-3
CDR3: CASGTGGTDTQYF

D: NA
V: TRBV11-2
J: TRBJ1-2
CDR3: CASSSRGQRHRGDYGYTF

D: NA
V: TRBV7-8
J: TRBJ2-2
CDR3: CASSLVGSANTGELFF

D: NA
V: TRBV14
J: TRBJ1-2
CDR3: CASSPGDYGYTF

D: TRBD1
V: TRBV19
J: TRBJ2-7
CDR3: CASNTGTGENEQYF

D: NA
V: TRBV5-6
J: TRBJ2-7
CDR3: CASSLVSERYEQYF

D: NA
V: TRBV10-3
J: TRBJ2-1
CDR3: CAINALSYNEQFF

D: TRBD2
V: TRBV7-2
J: TRBJ2-1
CDR3: CASSPSSGEYNEQFF

D: TRBD2
V: TRBV5-4
J: TRBJ2-2
CDR3: CASSVRGDTGELFF

D: NA
V: TRBV28
J: TRBJ1-5
CDR3: CASSGGAASNQPQHF

D: NA
V: TRBV6-4
J: TRBJ2-1
CDR3: CASSDSATESGEQFF

D: NA
V: TRBV7-2
J: TRBJ2-5
CDR3: CASSVGGRETQYF

D: TRBD1
V: TRBV11-3
J: TRBJ1-2
CDR3: CASSSGQGAGGYTF

D: NA
V: TRBV5-1
J: TRBJ1-1
CDR3: CASSFAGAQGTEAFF

D: TRBD1
V: TRBV6-5
J: TRBJ1-2
CDR3: CASSYRGRTYGYTF

D: NA
V: TRBV7-9
J: TRBJ2-3
CDR3: CASSQRQGTDTQYF

D: TRBD1
V: TRBV9
J: TRBJ1-4
CDR3: CASSTGQGRGKLFF

D: NA
V: TRBV6-5
J: TRBJ1-6
CDR3: CASIPSPGRNSPLHF

D: NA
V: TRBV9
J: TRBJ1-4
CDR3: CASSVGVQHEKLFF

D: NA
V: TRBV11-2
J: TRBJ1-3
CDR3: CASSPQGAGNTIYF

D: TRBD2
V: TRBV5-1
J: TRBJ2-5
CDR3: CASSPSPSGGGETQYF

D: NA
V: TRBV6-5
J: TRBJ2-6
CDR3: CASGLGGSGANVLTF

D: TRBD1
V: TRBV5-5
J: TRBJ2-2
CDR3: CASSFGQGNGELFF

D: TRBD1
V: TRBV28
J: TRBJ2-1
CDR3: CASSSPADRGLKKQFF

D: TRBD2
V: TRBV7-2
J: TRBJ2-7
CDR3: CASRPGFDSGGVGQYF

D: NA
V: TRBV28
J: TRBJ1-2
CDR3: CAVLKEDSYGYTF

D: TRBD1
V: TRBV5-1
J: TRBJ1-2
CDR3: CASSLGLTGGVNYGYTF

D: TRBD1
V: TRBV27
J: TRBJ2-7
CDR3: CASSFSTGGSYEQYF

D: TRBD2
V: TRBV27
J: TRBJ2-3
CDR3: CASRQNPLAATDTQYF

D: NA
V: TRBV19
J: TRBJ2-3
CDR3: CASIPRGTEGLGTQYF

D: TRBD1
V: TRBV7-9
J: TRBJ2-7
CDR3: CASSLGDRGHYEQYF

D: NA
V: TRBV18
J: TRBJ1-5
CDR3: CASSLDRGTSNQPQHF

D: NA
V: TRBV9
J: TRBJ1-1
CDR3: CASSVVPGLTTEAFF

D: NA
V: TRBV6-2/TRBV6-3
J: TRBJ1-5
CDR3: CASSYVAGEGKGNQPQHF

D: TRBD2
V: TRBV18
J: TRBJ2-1
CDR3: CASSPRLAGAYSYNEQFF

D: TRBD1
V: TRBV27
J: TRBJ1-2
CDR3: CASSLSGQNYGYTF

D: TRBD1
V: TRBV9
J: TRBJ2-1
CDR3: CASSGTGFSSYNEQFF

D: NA
V: TRBV18
J: TRBJ1-2
CDR3: CASSSTGGLNYGYTF